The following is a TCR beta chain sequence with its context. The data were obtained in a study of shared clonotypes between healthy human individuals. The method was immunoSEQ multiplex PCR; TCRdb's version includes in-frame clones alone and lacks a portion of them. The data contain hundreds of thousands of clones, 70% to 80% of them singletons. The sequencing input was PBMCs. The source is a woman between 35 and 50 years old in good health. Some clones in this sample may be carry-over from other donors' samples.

The CDR3 region has the DNA TGTGCCAGCAGCCCCGGACAGTACGAGCAGTACTTC. It translates to CASSPGQYEQYF. This chain connects TRBV27 to TRBJ2-5; tentative D call: TRBD1 (6 bases). The J call may be wrong; the DNA end is better matched by TRBJ2-7. The CDR3 has 12 residues. Germline values: CDR1 MNHEY, CDR2 SMNVEV (reference sequence).